This T cell receptor (beta chain) appears in the sequencing data of a study of cytomegalovirus exposure and HLA in healthy donors (TCRdb year 2017). Regarding the research as a whole: According to an earlier analysis of a few hundred of the donors, some 180 million T cells yielded over 100 million unique TCR beta sequences and about 300 Gb of sequence data. An early release that covered more than 550 HLA-typed donors contained around 300 gigabases of sequencing data and 85 million to 100 million unique TCR sequences. Among the approximately 420 genotyped donors, approximately 81% belonged to the genetic ancestry cluster associated with self-reported Caucasian donors. The study was designed to test whether signatures of past pathogen exposure could be identified by cataloging public T cell receptors. The T cell repertoires of around 670 subjects were profiled by immunosequencing and related to cytomegalovirus serostatus. Besides the first cohort of 666 subjects, a separate validation cohort made up of over a hundred different subjects was used. The study combined high-throughput TCR immunosequencing, statistical association of individual TCRs with disease status, and machine learning to predict cytomegalovirus infection status. A later analysis re-analyzed previously published TCR beta repertoires from roughly 690 donors and added high-resolution HLA genotyping to study TCR occurrence patterns. Rather than drawing on any new phenotypic data, the later analysis identified candidate immune exposures from TCR beta sequences and the way those sequences occurred across donors. An earlier analysis of 450 to 750 of the donors used high-throughput TCR beta sequencing to judge whether each TCR beta V gene segment behaved as functional or pseudogenic. Donor age, sex, ethnicity and CMV serostatus were compiled together with the repertoire data. A later genetic analysis took genome-wide SNP genotypes for about 55% of the 666 donors and used that subset as a discovery cohort. All discovery cohort repertoires had been generated using a single sequencing platform. Both class I and class II loci were covered by HLA typing, at four-digit resolution. Typing coverage varied by locus: roughly 620-640 donors for A, B, C, DRB1 and DQB1; about 520 for DQA1; nearly 610 for DPA1; 450 to 480 for DPB1. Roughly five DR-DQ haplotypes were handled as single units for association and clustering, since linkage in the cohort was strong. Among roughly 400 genotyped donors of the cohort, an average of approximately 240,000 unique TCR beta nucleotide sequences was sequenced per donor, of which about 18% were non-productive. Study-wide findings and limitations: Linkage disequilibrium might explain the correlated functional status among segregating V segments, but an unknown experimental factor could not be excluded. V-gene and J-gene trimming of TCR beta chains was associated with a missense DCLRE1C variant in a later genetic analysis, and the association was replicated in an independent cohort. In an earlier analysis of roughly 500 of the donors, most TCR beta V segments appeared in productive rearrangements about 87% or about 30% of the time, broadly matching IMGT annotations. In both the original and validation cohorts, the classifier was reported to diagnose cytomegalovirus status with high specificity and sensitivity. Because counts were too low, roughly 18 rarely observed V segments, including chromosome 9 orphons, were left out of the earlier analysis of 500 to 750 of the donors. Compared with equally common non-associated chains, HLA-associated TCR beta chains in a later analysis were more clonally expanded and had lower generation probabilities. In this cohort, only TCR beta chains were sequenced, and detectable features were limited by the absence of alpha or paired-chain data. A further reported finding was that TCR beta sequences accurately predicted the HLA-A and HLA-B alleles for most subjects in the first cohort. A group of highly shared sequence variants was considered likely to be a technical artifact of the sequencing pipeline. For the cohort, immune exposure information was limited to CMV serostatus. The authors suggested that the approach could potentially be extended to other disease states and immunological phenotypes. Presence/absence analyses assumed roughly uniform sequencing depth across donors, an assumption that may not hold. A later genetic analysis reported fewer N-insertions in productive TCRs among donors in an Asian-associated ancestry cluster than the roughly 640-donor mean. A later analysis reported that several top co-occurrence clusters appeared linked to parvovirus B19, influenza, CMV and Epstein-Barr virus. When HLA alleles, especially DR and DQ, strongly co-occurred, attributing TCR associations to individual alleles was difficult. Most TCR sequences were observed very rarely across donors, whereas some public TCRs were present in many individuals. According to a later analysis, TCR association rates differed among HLA loci, with DRB1 alleles showing the most associated TCRs and HLA-C alleles showing the fewest. Because the 87-base-pair reads could not distinguish some IMGT-functional V segments, including TRBV6-2 and TRBV6-3, those segments were excluded. Most CMV-associated TCR beta chains appeared to be HLA-restricted in a later analysis, and the HLA associations seemed to be driven largely by CMV exposure. A few of the identified cytomegalovirus-associated TCR beta chains were confirmed in vitro to be specific for cytomegalovirus antigens. A total of 150 to 200 TCR beta chains were listed by the study as associated with cytomegalovirus. Because HLA typing was missing for some donors at each locus, association tests included only the typed subset. In a later analysis, around 17,000 TCR beta sequences were associated with specific HLA alleles at a false discovery rate of 0.05.

As to this clone: What antigen it recognizes has not been identified. Within one base of it there is no much larger clone, and no base qualities were kept.

CDR1 and CDR2 (SGHRS, YFSETQ) derive from the germline V gene. V loses 0 bases, J loses 3 bases, and the germline ends lie 9 bases apart. The CDR3 covers 14 residues, taking in both the cysteine and the phenylalanine. Just the 42-base CDR3 DNA is kept, in frame starting at base 1. The cohort comprised some 680 healthy bone marrow donors. All cohort members were sampled while nominally healthy, although unrecorded immune exposures were likely present. The donor was CMV seropositive and was included in the group of some 290 seropositive cohort members. A peripheral blood sample was provided by each donor, and peripheral blood mononuclear cells were used for TCR beta sequencing. The Qiagen DNeasy Blood Extraction Kit was used to extract genomic DNA from the blood cell samples. Library preparation used the immunoSEQ multiplex PCR assay. For the multiplex PCR, a mixture combining 60 forward primers for TCR Vbeta segments and 13 reverse primers for TCR Jbeta segments was used. A multiplex PCR assay on genomic DNA amplified the CDR3 region of rearranged TCR beta genes. The Illumina HiSeq System was used to sequence the amplified TCR beta libraries as 87-base-pair reads. Turning to the authors' computational methods: In a later analysis, 80 million or so unique TCR beta chains were counted across the approximately 640 repertoires, and approximately 11 million of these chains were shared by at least two donors. Raw reads were error-corrected and collapsed into unique sequences with a nearest-neighbor algorithm that merged closely related sequences to remove PCR and sequencing errors. Alignment of CDR3 sequences to IMGT reference sequences was used to assign V, D and J gene segments. For a sequence to be retained, a match of at least six nucleotides to both a V gene segment and a J gene segment was required. Rearrangements were classified as productive when the CDR3 lacked stop codons and remained in frame with V and J, and all other rearrangements were classified as non-productive. Following IMGT convention, CDR3 was defined as the stretch from the second conserved V-encoded cysteine up to the conserved J-encoded phenylalanine. Sequences without an unambiguous match to a single V gene segment were excluded from the earlier analysis of 500 to 700 of the donors. In an earlier analysis of 587 of the donors, a V segment was called functional when productive rearrangements were above 56.7%, and segregating when the standard deviation between donors exceeded 5%. A statistical classification framework was developed to diagnose cytomegalovirus status using the catalog of TCR beta chain sequences. V and J gene assignment, in a later analysis, came from comparing TCR nucleotide sequences with IMGT/GENE-DB human TR gene sequences. The TCRdist pipeline was used in a later analysis to assign CDR3 sequences and most-parsimonious VDJ recombination scenarios. In a later analysis, each TCR beta chain was defined by its CDR3 amino acid sequence together with its V-gene family, and reads without a unique V-gene family were excluded. In a later analysis, 550 to 650 highly shared, low-generation-probability nucleotide sequences were removed to address suspected cross-contamination and a sequencing artifact. A later analysis calculated a clonal expansion index for each public chain from normalized within-repertoire ranks of inferred template counts. Generation probabilities in a later analysis came from a VDJ recombination model fitted to out-of-frame rearrangements, and those results were checked against IGoR. A later analysis scored TCR-TCR, TCR-HLA and TCR-CMV co-occurrence with hypergeometric tests, applying a repertoire-size bias correction to TCR pairs. To estimate false discovery rates, a later analysis permuted the HLA or CMV assignments 20 times. In a later analysis, co-occurring TCRs were grouped using DBSCAN, with TCRdist sequence similarity added in when clustering inside HLA-allele-positive subsets. Co-occurrence clustering excluded repertoires with fewer than 30,000 or more than 120,000 public chains, plus five with anomalous nucleotide sharing. The clones in this table, taken by TCRdb from immuneACCESS, are in-frame only. Not every clone is retained; where verified, under half of the shortfall comes from an unresolved V gene, and the cause of the rest is unknown. V, J and clone size reflect that table, while D and trimming were determined from the DNA. The sample yields 200,000 or so clones; about 80% were counted once. The top ten clones comprise just over 2% of the sample.

The V and J genes are TRBV5-1 and TRBJ1-1; TRBD1 is a possible D gene, resting on 6 matching bases. Sample: PBMCs. The TCR sequence derives from a woman under 30 in good health and CMV-seropositive. The CDR3: CASSLGQVDTEAFF. The bases read TGCGCCAGCAGCTTGGGACAGGTGGACACTGAAGCTTTCTTT. Beyond the CDR3, the reference TRBV5-1 and TRBJ1-1 genes provide the residues; the full variable domain reads: KAGVTQTPRYLIKTRGQQVTLSCSPISGHRSVSWYQQTPGQGLQFLFEYFSETQRNKGNFPGRFSGRQFSNSRSEMNVSTLELGDSALYLCASSLGQVDTEAFFGQGTRLTVV.